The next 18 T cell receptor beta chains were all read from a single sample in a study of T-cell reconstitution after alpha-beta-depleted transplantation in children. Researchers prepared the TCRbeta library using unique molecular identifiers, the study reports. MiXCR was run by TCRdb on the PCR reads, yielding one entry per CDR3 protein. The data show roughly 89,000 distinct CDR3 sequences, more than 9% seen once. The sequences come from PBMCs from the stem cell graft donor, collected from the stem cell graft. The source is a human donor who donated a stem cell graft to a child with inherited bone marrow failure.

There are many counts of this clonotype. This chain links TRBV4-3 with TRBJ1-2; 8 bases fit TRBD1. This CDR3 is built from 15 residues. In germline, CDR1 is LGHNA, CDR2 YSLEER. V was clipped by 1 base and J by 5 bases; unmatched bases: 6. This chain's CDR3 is CASSQASTGGYGYTF. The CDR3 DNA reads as TGCGCCAGCAGCCAAGCCTCCACAGGGGGTTATGGCTACACCTTC.

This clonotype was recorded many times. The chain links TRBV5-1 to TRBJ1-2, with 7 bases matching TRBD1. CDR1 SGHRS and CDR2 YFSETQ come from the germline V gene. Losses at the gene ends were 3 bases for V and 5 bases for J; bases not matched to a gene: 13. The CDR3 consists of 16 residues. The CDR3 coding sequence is TGCGCCAGCAGCTCCCAGCCGGGGACAGAAATTTATGGCTACACCTTC. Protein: CASSSQPGTEIYGYTF.

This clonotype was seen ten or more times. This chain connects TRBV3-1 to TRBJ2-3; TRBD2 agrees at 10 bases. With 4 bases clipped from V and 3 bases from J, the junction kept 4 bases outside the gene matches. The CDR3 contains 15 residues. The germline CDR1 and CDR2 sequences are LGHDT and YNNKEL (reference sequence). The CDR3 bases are TGTGCCAGCAGCCTACAGGGACTAGCGACAGATACGCAGTATTTT. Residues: CASSLQGLATDTQYF.

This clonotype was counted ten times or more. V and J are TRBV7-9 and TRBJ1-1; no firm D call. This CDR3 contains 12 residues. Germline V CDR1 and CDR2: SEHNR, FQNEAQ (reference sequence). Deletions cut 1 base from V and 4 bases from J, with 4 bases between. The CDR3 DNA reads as TGTGCCAGCAGCTTAGGGGTCACTGAAGCTTTCTTT. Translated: CASSLGVTEAFF.

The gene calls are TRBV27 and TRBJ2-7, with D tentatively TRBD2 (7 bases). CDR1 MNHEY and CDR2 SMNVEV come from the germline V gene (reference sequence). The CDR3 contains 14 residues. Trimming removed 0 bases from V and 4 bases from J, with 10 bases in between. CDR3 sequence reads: CASSLSRGGYEQYF. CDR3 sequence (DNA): TGTGCCAGCAGTTTATCTAGGGGGGGGTACGAGCAGTACTTC.

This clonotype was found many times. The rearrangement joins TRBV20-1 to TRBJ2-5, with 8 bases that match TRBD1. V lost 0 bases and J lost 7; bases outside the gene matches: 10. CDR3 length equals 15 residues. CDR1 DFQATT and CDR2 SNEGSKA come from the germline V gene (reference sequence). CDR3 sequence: CSARDLRQGIGTQYF. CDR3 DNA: TGCAGTGCTAGAGATCTCCGACAGGGGATCGGGACCCAGTACTTC.

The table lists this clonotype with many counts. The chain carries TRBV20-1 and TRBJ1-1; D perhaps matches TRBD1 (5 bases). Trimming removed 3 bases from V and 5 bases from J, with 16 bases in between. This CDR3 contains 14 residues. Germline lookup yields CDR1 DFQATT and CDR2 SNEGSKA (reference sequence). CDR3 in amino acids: CSASPPGRGTEAFF. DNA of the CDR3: TGCAGTGCTAGTCCCCCAGGGCGGGGGACTGAAGCTTTCTTT.

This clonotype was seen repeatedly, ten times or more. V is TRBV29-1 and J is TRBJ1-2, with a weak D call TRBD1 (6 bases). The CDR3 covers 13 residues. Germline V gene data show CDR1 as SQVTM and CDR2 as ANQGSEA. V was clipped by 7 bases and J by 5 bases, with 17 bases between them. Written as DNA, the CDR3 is TGCAGCGCTCAAGGACAGTTTTCTTATGGCTACACCTTC. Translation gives CSAQGQFSYGYTF.

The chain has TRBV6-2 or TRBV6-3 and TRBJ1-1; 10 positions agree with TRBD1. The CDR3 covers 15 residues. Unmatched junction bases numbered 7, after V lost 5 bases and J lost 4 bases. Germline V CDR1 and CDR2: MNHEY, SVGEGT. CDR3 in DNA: TGTGCCAGCAGTAAACCCGGGACAGGGGCCACTGAAGCTTTCTTT. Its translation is CASSKPGTGATEAFF.

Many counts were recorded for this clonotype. The CDR3 DNA reads TGTGCCAGCAGCTCGACAGCCTACGAGCAGTACTTC. Translation gives CASSSTAYEQYF. V is TRBV7-9 and J is TRBJ2-7, with D possibly matching TRBD1 (5 bases). V lost 4 bases and J lost 2, with 6 bases in between. Germline CDR1 SEHNR, CDR2 FQNEAQ (reference sequence). The CDR3 consists of 12 residues.

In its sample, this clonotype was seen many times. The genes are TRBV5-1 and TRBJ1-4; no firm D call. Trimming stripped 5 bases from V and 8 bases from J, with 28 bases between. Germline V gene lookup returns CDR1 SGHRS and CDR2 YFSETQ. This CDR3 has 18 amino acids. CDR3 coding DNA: TGCGCCAGCAGACCCGGGGAGGGTCGGTTCCGGATTGGGGAAAAACTGTTTTTT. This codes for CASRPGEGRFRIGEKLFF. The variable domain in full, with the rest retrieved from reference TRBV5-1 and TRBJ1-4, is KAGVTQTPRYLIKTRGQQVTLSCSPISGHRSVSWYQQTPGQGLQFLFEYFSETQRNKGNFPGRFSGRQFSNSRSEMNVSTLELGDSALYLCASRPGEGRFRIGEKLFFGSGTQLSVL.

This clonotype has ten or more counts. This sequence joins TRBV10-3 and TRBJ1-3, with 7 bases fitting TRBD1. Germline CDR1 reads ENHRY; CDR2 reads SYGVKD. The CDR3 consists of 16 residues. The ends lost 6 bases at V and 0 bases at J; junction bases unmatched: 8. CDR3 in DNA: TGTGCCATCAGCCGGGGAGGGGGCCTCTCTGGAAACACCATATATTTT. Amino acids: CAISRGGGLSGNTIYF.

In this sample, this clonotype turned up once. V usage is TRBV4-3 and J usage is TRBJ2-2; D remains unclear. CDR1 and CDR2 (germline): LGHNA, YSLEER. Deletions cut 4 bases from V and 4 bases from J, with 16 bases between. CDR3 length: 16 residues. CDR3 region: CASSRSPGRGTGELFF. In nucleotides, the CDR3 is TGCGCCAGCAGCCGATCCCCTGGAAGAGGCACCGGGGAGCTGTTTTTT.

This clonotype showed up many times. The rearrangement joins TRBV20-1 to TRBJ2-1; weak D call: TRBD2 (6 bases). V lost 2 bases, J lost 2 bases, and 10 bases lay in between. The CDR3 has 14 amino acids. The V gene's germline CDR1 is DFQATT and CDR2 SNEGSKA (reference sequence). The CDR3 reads CSARIGTPYNEQFF. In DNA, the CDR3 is TGCAGTGCTAGAATCGGGACTCCCTACAATGAGCAGTTCTTC.

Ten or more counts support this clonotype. The CDR3 spells CASSLVNRGLGTDTQYF. The DNA for the CDR3 is TGTGCCAGCTCACTTGTGAACCGGGGACTAGGCACAGATACGCAGTATTTT. The J gene is TRBJ2-3, the V gene TRBV18; 8 bases align to TRBD2. CDR1 and CDR2 (germline): KGHSH, LQKENI. The junction had 10 bases not matched to a gene; V was cut back by 4 bases and J by 1 base. The length of the CDR3 is 17 residues.

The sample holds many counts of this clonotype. CDR3 region: CASSLVRQDEKLFF. The CDR3 nucleotides are TGTGCCAGCAGCTTAGTGAGGCAGGACGAAAAACTGTTTTTT. The chain uses TRBV11-2 and TRBJ1-4; D is unclear. The CDR3 has 14 residues. Trimming left V 1 base short and J 8 bases short, with 11 bases between. Germline assignment: CDR1 SGHAT and CDR2 FQNNGV.

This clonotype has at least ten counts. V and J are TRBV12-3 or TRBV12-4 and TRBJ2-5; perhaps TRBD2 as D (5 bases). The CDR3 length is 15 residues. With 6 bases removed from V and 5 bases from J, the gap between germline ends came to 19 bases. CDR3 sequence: CASSERPGGRETQYF. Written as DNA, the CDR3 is TGTGCCAGCAGCGAGAGGCCCGGAGGACGGGAGACCCAGTACTTC.

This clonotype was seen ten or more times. The CDR3: CASSLARGYTF. In DNA, the CDR3 is TGTGCCAGCAGTTTAGCGCGCGGCTACACCTTC. The rearrangement links TRBV12-3 or TRBV12-4 to TRBJ1-2, with D uncertain. Trimming removed 0 bases from V and 8 bases from J, with 4 bases in between. This CDR3 comprises 11 residues.